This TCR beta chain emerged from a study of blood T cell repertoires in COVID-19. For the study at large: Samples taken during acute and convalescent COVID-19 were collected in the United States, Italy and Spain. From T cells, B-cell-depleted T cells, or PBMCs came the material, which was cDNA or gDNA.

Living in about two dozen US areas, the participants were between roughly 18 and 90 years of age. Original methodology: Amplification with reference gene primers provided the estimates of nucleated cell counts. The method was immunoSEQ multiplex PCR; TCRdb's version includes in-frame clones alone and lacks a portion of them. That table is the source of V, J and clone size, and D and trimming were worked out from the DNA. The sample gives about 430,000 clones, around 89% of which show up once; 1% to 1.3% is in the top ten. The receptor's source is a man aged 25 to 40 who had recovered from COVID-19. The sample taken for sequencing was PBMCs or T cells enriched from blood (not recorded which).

Here the CDR3 reads CASSVGAGAPDTQYF. The CDR3 bases are TGTGCCAGCAGCGTAGGAGCGGGAGCCCCAGATACGCAGTATTTT. The rearrangement uses TRBV9 and TRBJ2-3, with 8 bases that match TRBD2. CDR1 is SGDLS and CDR2 is YYNGEE in the germline V gene. This CDR3 spans 15 amino acids. V shed 0 bases and J 4 bases; nucleotides not matched to a gene: 4.